This paragraph reports one TCR beta chain. Germline V gene data show CDR1 as LGHDT and CDR2 as YNNKEL (reference sequence). The CDR3 totals 12 residues. The V gene lost 3 bases and the J gene lost 3 bases, with 6 bases spanning the gap. The sample belongs to a study of blood T cell repertoires in COVID-19. Whole-study context: The analysed material was cDNA or gDNA that came from T cells, B-cell-depleted T cells, or PBMCs.

Per the authors' pipeline: Reference gene primer amplification gave estimated nucleated cell counts. The repertoire was sequenced with immunoSEQ multiplex PCR; TCRdb's copy has only in-frame clones and lacks some. V and J calls and clone size are copied from that table; D and trimming were computed from the DNA. The sample holds 150,000 to 200,000 clones, around nine tenths seen once. Sequencing input: peripheral blood. The sequence derives from a man aged 65 to 85 with acute or convalescent COVID-19. This chain joins TRBV3-1 (or the pseudogene TRBV3-2) and TRBJ2-7; D possibly corresponds to TRBD2 (6 bases). The CDR3 DNA reads as TGTGCCAGCAGCCAGCGGGACTACGAGCAGTACTTC. Its protein product is CASSQRDYEQYF.